The next 18 T cell receptor beta chains were all read from a single sample in a study of T cells in women clearing cervical HPV infection. The method was immunoSEQ multiplex PCR; TCRdb's version includes in-frame clones alone and lacks a portion of them. This table holds about 16,000 clones. The sequenced sample consisted of blood buffy coat. The receptors derive from a woman aged 18 to 75 with a cervical HPV16 infection that either progressed to CIN3+ or cleared (not recorded which).

Concerning this clone itself: The read terminates 3 residues ahead of where the CDR3 ends, so the germline J gene completes it. The chain couples TRBV18 to TRBJ1-5, with D tentatively TRBD1 (5 bases). This CDR3 has 15 residues. Germline CDR1 reads KGHSH; CDR2 reads LQKENI. With 5 bases removed from V and 2 bases from J, the gap between germline ends came to 13 bases. Incomplete CDR3 DNA: TGTGCCAGCTCAGGACATCCCGGAGGCAATCAGCCC. Translating it yields CASSGHPGGNQP. The entire CDR3 protein is CASSGHPGGNQPQHF.

CDR3 residues: CASSPPSGETQYF. The covered CDR3 bases are TGTGCCAGCTCACCCCCTAGCGGGGAGACG. The J gene is TRBJ2-3, the V gene TRBV18; TRBD2 matches 9 bases. The observed sequence ends 3 residues before the CDR3 terminus, with the missing tail filled in from the germline J gene. Germline CDR1 and CDR2: KGHSH and LQKENI. The CDR3 contains 13 residues.

To note about this clone: The missing CDR3 end, 3 residues past where the read stops, is filled in from the germline J gene. The rearrangement links TRBV7-2 to TRBJ2-3; weak D call: TRBD2 (6 bases). The V gene lost 4 bases and the J gene lost 0 bases, with 11 bases spanning the gap. The V gene's germline CDR1 is SGHTA and CDR2 FQGNSA. The length of the CDR3 is 15 residues. The DNA read from the CDR3 is TGTGCCAGCAGCTCCCGGGGGTATAGCACAGATACG. Its translation is CASSSRGYSTDT. The whole CDR3 is CASSSRGYSTDTQYF.

Details on this clone: Read data end 3 residues before the CDR3 end; the end is taken from the germline J gene. The chain uses TRBV7-6 and TRBJ2-3, with TRBD2 matching over 10 bases. Germline CDR1 is SGHVS and CDR2 is FNYEAQ. The CDR3 covers 15 residues. The CDR3 sequence is CASSVLAGDQETQYF. The covered CDR3 bases are TGTGCCAGCAGCGTGCTAGCGGGGGACCAAGAGACG.

This clone registers medium-sized by frequency. The read finishes 3 residues shy of the CDR3 end, and the germline J gene is used to complete it. The chain recombines TRBV6-2 or TRBV6-3 with TRBJ2-1, with 9 positions matching TRBD2. Germline trimming cut 5 bases from V and 8 bases from J; bases unmatched to any gene: 4. CDR1 and CDR2 from the germline V gene are MNHEY and SVGEGT. This CDR3 has 13 amino acids. Incomplete CDR3 DNA: TGTGCCAGCAGTCCCGGACTAGCGTATGAG. It encodes CASSPGLAYE. The full CDR3 sequence reads CASSPGLAYEQFF.

Comments on this clone: The read ends 3 residues shy of where the CDR3 ends; the end is completed using the germline J gene. The gene calls are TRBV3-1 (or the pseudogene TRBV3-2) and TRBJ2-1; maybe TRBD2 (7 bases). Germline CDR1 reads LGHDT; CDR2 reads YNNKEL (reference sequence). Trimming stripped 1 base from V and 6 bases from J, with 10 bases between. This CDR3 is 14 amino acids long. This chain's CDR3 is CASSQVGGGNEQFF. The part of the CDR3 DNA that was read is TGTGCCAGCAGCCAAGTGGGAGGGGGCAATGAG.

About this clone itself: The DNA ends 3 residues before the CDR3 does, and the rest of the CDR3 is filled in from the germline J gene. V and J are TRBV7-8 and TRBJ2-1; TRBD2 agrees at 11 bases. Germline V lookup: CDR1 SGHVS, CDR2 FQNEAQ. V lost 5 bases to trimming and J lost 3 bases; unmatched junction nucleotides: 6. The CDR3 runs 16 residues. CDR3 sequence: CASSPGLAGLYNEQFF. The CDR3 bases that were read are TGTGCCAGCAGCCCAGGACTAGCGGGCCTCTACAATGAG. The complete variable domain, with remaining parts taken from reference TRBV7-8 and TRBJ2-1, reads GAGVSQSPRYKVAKRGQDVALRCDPISGHVSLFWYQQALGQGPEFLTYFQNEAQLDKSGLPSDRFFAERPEGSVSTLKIQRTQQEDSAVYLCASSPGLAGLYNEQFFGPGTRLTVL.

A note on this clone: Sequencing ends 3 residues short of the CDR3 end; the germline J gene provides the rest. This rearrangement joins TRBV10-3 to TRBJ2-5, with 8 bases identical to TRBD1. The CDR3 loop spans 13 amino acids. CDR1 and CDR2 (germline): ENHRY, SYGVKD. V lost 11 bases and J lost 5; bases outside the gene matches: 10. The CDR3 sequence is CAASSTGGETQYF. The CDR3 DNA, read in part, is TGTGCCGCCAGCTCCACAGGGGGGGAGACC.

A note on this clone: The read halts 3 residues ahead of the CDR3 end, with the missing end drawn from the germline J gene. The chain carries TRBV19 and TRBJ1-5; 8 bases map to TRBD1. V was pared by 5 bases and J by 4 bases, with 4 bases of the junction left unmatched. From germline, CDR1 is LNHDA and CDR2 SQIVND (reference sequence). This CDR3 has 14 amino acids. CDR3 loop: CASSLRGQNQPQHF. CDR3 bases read: TGTGCCAGTAGTCTCAGGGGGCAGAATCAGCCC.

Note on this clone: The read stops 3 residues short of the end of the CDR3; the missing end is completed from the germline J gene. The chain couples TRBV9 to TRBJ2-1, with D possibly TRBD1 on 6 matching bases. The CDR3 is 15 amino acids. V shed 6 bases and J shed 8 bases, with 21 bases lying between them. The germline V gene has CDR1 SGDLS and CDR2 YYNGEE. The CDR3 is CASTYRDGRGDEQFF. The CDR3 DNA, read in part, is TGTGCCAGCACTTATAGAGATGGCAGGGGCGATGAG. Using reference TRBV9 and TRBJ2-1 for the parts outside the CDR3, the full variable domain is DSGVTQTPKHLITATGQRVTLRCSPRSGDLSVYWYQQSLDQGLQFLIQYYNGEERAKGNILERFSAQQFPDLHSELNLSSLELGDSALYFCASTYRDGRGDEQFFGPGTRLTVL.

Concerning this clone itself: The read gets to within 3 residues of the CDR3 end, and the germline J gene fills in the rest. V gene TRBV2 combines with J gene TRBJ1-2, with D possibly TRBD1 on 6 matching bases. The germline CDR1 and CDR2 sequences are SNHLY and FYNNEI. Trimming left V 8 bases short and J 6 bases short, with 16 bases between. The CDR3 loop spans 13 amino acids. The CDR3 region is CASGTPLGNGYTF. The sequenced CDR3 bases are TGTGCCAGCGGGACACCGCTTGGAAATGGC.

Note on this clone: The read ends 3 residues before the CDR3 terminus; that terminus is restored from the germline J gene. The chain couples TRBV7-2 to TRBJ2-3, with 7 nucleotides matching TRBD1. J was trimmed by 4 bases and V by 3 bases; bases with no gene match: 1. Germline V gene lookup returns CDR1 SGHTA and CDR2 FQGNSA. This CDR3 comprises 13 residues. This chain's CDR3 is CASSFRGSDTQYF. The sequenced CDR3 bases are TGTGCCAGCAGCTTCAGGGGGTCAGATACG.

Regarding this clone: The read ends 3 residues early relative to the CDR3; the germline J gene fills the gap. This rearrangement joins TRBV20-1 to TRBJ2-3, with TRBD2 matching over 14 bases. This CDR3 has 18 amino acids. CDR1 is DFQATT and CDR2 is SNEGSKA in the germline V gene (reference sequence). The CDR3 is CSARDQTSGGAGQETQYF. CDR3 DNA, as far as it was read: TGCAGTGCTAGGGACCAGACTAGCGGGGGGGCCGGCCAAGAGACG.

On this clone itself: Read data end 3 residues before the CDR3 end; the end is taken from the germline J gene. The rearrangement joins TRBV7-6 to TRBJ2-1; D not resolved. V was cut by 3 bases and J by 0 bases, with 9 bases left in between. The germline V gene has CDR1 SGHVS and CDR2 FNYEAQ. This CDR3 comprises 15 residues. This chain's CDR3 is CASSLSQSSYNEQFF. The DNA read from the CDR3 is TGTGCCAGCAGCTTGTCGCAGAGCTCCTACAATGAG.

In the case of this clone: The read is 3 residues too short to cover the CDR3 end, so that end is filled in from the germline J gene. This chain joins TRBV12-5 and TRBJ2-5; 10 bases are a match to TRBD1. CDR1 LGHNT and CDR2 FRNRAP come from the germline V gene. The CDR3 is 13 residues long. Trimming cost V 5 bases and J 7 bases; bases outside gene matches: 4. The CDR3 loop reads CASGKGQGGTQYF. The sequenced part of the CDR3 DNA is TGTGCTAGTGGTAAAGGACAGGGGGGGACC.

Turning to this clone: Read data end 3 residues before the CDR3 end; the end is taken from the germline J gene. The chain is built from TRBV7-9 and TRBJ1-1, with a possible D match to TRBD1 (6 bases). Germline CDR1 is SEHNR and CDR2 is FQNEAQ (reference sequence). The CDR3 contains 14 residues. Trimming took 5 bases from V and 3 from J, leaving 13 bases between them. The covered CDR3 bases are TGTGCCAGCAGCAGGGACGCAGGGGACACTGAA. Amino acid sequence: CASSRDAGDTE. The whole CDR3 sequence reads CASSRDAGDTEAFF.

To note about this clone: With the read ending 3 residues before the CDR3 end, the germline J gene is used to fill in that end. The V call is TRBV7-2, the J call TRBJ1-6; the D gene is possibly TRBD1 (5 bases). The CDR3 is 15 amino acids. The germline gives CDR1 SGHTA, CDR2 FQGNSA. V shed 2 bases and J shed 8 bases, with 13 bases lying between them. CDR3 sequence: CASSLTGVVDSPLHF. CDR3 bases read: TGTGCCAGCAGCTTAACGGGGGTGGTCGATTCACCC. Complete variable domain (other parts from reference TRBV7-2 and TRBJ1-6): GAGVSQSPSNKVTEKGKDVELRCDPISGHTALYWYRQSLGQGLEFLIYFQGNSAPDKSGLPSDRFSAERTGGSVSTLTIQRTQQEDSAVYLCASSLTGVVDSPLHFGNGTRLTVT.

The CDR3 bases that were read are TGTGCCAGTAGTATAGATTCGGTTCTGGCCAAAAACATT. Amino acids: CASSIDSVLAKNI. The whole CDR3 reads CASSIDSVLAKNIQYF. V usage is TRBV19 and J usage is TRBJ2-4; D gene ambiguous. The read is 3 residues too short to cover the CDR3 end, so that end is filled in from the germline J gene. Germline-derived CDR1 and CDR2 are LNHDA and SQIVND (reference sequence). There are 16 residues in the CDR3. V lost 0 bases to trimming and J lost 1 base, with 10 bases between them. Variable domain in full (rest from reference TRBV19 and TRBJ2-4): DGGITQSPKYLFRKEGQNVTLSCEQNLNHDAMYWYRQDPGQGLRLIYYSQIVNDFQKGDIAEGYSVSREKKESFPLTVTSAQKNPTAFYLCASSIDSVLAKNIQYFGAGTRLSVL.